Only a few counts were recorded for the clone carrying this T cell receptor beta chain. What it binds is unknown. Method: immunoSEQ multiplex PCR; TCRdb's copy keeps in-frame clones and lacks some. Among 130,000 or so clones listed, roughly 92% were seen once. The source of the sample is a study of T cell responses to AZD1222 COVID-19 vaccine. Study outcomes and limitations: Spike was spanned by vaccine-associated CD4 TCRs, which were dominant at 160-218 and 743-854. Among spike-specific TCRs, nearly half reportedly target unmutated variant regions. Donors were chiefly white British, with a greater number of females, and clonal diversity was perhaps underestimated.

This clonotype was sampled from an adult who received the AZD1222 COVID-19 vaccine. The sequenced sample was peripheral blood, obtained 28 days after the second AZD1222 dose.

The CDR3 DNA follows: TGTGCCAGCAGCTTAGCGGGAGGAAGAGACATTCAGTACTTC. Translating it yields CASSLAGGRDIQYF. The chain has TRBV11-2 and TRBJ2-4, with 7 bases aligning to TRBD2. Trimming removed 1 base from V and 8 bases from J; junction bases left unmatched: 5. CDR3 size: 14 residues. Germline V lookup: CDR1 SGHAT, CDR2 FQNNGV. The variable domain in full, with the rest retrieved from reference TRBV11-2 and TRBJ2-4, is EAGVAQSPRYKIIEKRQSVAFWCNPISGHATLYWYQQILGQGPKLLIQFQNNGVVDDSQLPKDRFSAERLKGVDSTLKIQPAKLEDSAVYLCASSLAGGRDIQYFGAGTRLSVL.